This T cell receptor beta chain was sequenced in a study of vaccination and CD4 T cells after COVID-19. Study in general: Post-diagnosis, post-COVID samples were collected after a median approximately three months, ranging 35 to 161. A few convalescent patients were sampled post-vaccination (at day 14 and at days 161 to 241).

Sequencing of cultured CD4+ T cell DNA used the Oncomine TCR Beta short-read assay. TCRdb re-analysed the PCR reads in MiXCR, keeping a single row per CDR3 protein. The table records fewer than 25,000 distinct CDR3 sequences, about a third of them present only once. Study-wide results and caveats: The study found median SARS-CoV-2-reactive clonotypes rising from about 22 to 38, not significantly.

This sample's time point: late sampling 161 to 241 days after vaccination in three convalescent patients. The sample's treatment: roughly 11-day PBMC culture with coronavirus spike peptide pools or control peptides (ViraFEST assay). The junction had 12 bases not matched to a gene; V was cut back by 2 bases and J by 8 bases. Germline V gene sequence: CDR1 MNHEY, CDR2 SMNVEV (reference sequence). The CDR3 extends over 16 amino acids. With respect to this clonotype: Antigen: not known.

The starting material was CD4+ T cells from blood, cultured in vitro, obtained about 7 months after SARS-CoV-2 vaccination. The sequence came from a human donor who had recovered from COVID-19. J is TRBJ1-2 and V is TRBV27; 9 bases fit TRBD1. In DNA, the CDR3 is TGTGCCAGCAGTTTAACCACCTGGACAGGGGCCGGCGGCTACACCTTC. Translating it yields CASSLTTWTGAGGYTF.